These 27 T cell receptor beta chains share one sample of origin, sequenced in a study of blood T cell repertoires in COVID-19. Measured with immunoSEQ multiplex PCR; TCRdb has only the in-frame clones, and not every one. The sample contains approximately 62,000 clones, 75% to 90% of which appear only once. The sample consisted of peripheral blood. The receptors stem from an elderly man with acute or convalescent COVID-19.

The J gene is TRBJ1-3, the V gene TRBV5-6, with 8 bases identical to TRBD1. The V gene end was trimmed by 5 bases and the J gene end by 0 bases; junction bases not matched to a gene: 7. Germline lookup yields CDR1 SGHDT and CDR2 YYEEEE. The length of the CDR3 is 16 residues. The CDR3 loop is CASSYRGSSSGNTIYF. The CDR3 nucleotides are TGTGCCAGCAGTTACAGGGGGTCCAGCTCTGGAAACACCATATATTTT.

Concerning this clone: A much larger clonotype is one base distant, so this may be a read error. This chain joins TRBV2 and TRBJ2-3, with D perhaps TRBD2 (6 bases). The CDR3 is made up of 13 amino acids. Germline loops: CDR1 SNHLY, CDR2 FYNNEI. Written as DNA, the CDR3 is TGTGCCAGCCGGGACTCGAGCATAGATACGCAGTATTTT. Amino acids: CASRDSSIDTQYF.

The V call is TRBV29-1, the J call TRBJ2-5, with D unresolved. V lost 4 bases, J lost 5 bases, and 14 bases lay in between. Germline loops: CDR1 SQVTM, CDR2 ANQGSEA. The CDR3 runs 13 residues. For the CDR3, the DNA is TGCAGCGTTGCTAGTAATCCACGGGAGACCCAGTACTTC. It is translated as CSVASNPRETQYF. The entire variable domain, with the rest obtained from reference TRBV29-1 and TRBJ2-5, is as follows: SAVISQKPSRDICQRGTSLTIQCQVDSQVTMMFWYRQQPGQSLTLIATANQGSEATYESGFVIDKFPISRPNLTFSTLTVSNMSPEDSSIYLCSVASNPRETQYFGPGTRLLVL.

V usage is TRBV18 and J usage is TRBJ1-2, with 7 nucleotides matching TRBD1. Germline-derived CDR1 and CDR2 are KGHSH and LQKENI. V shed 4 bases, J shed 2 bases, and the junction held 7 bases outside the gene matches. The CDR3 totals 15 residues. The CDR3 DNA reads as TGTGCCAGCTCACTGCAGGGGGTAGCGAACTATGGCTACACCTTC. This translates into CASSLQGVANYGYTF.

The chain has TRBV6-5 and TRBJ1-2; 7 nucleotides align to TRBD1. V shed 6 bases, J shed 0 bases, and the junction held 4 bases outside the gene matches. The CDR3 has 14 residues. Per germline, CDR1 MNHEY and CDR2 SVGAGI. The CDR3: CASSTGDSNYGYTF. The CDR3 nucleotides are TGTGCCAGCAGCACAGGGGACTCTAACTATGGCTACACCTTC.

The sample holds one count of this clone. This chain joins TRBV5-1 and TRBJ1-1; TRBD1 matches at 7 bases. Germline V CDR1 and CDR2: SGHRS, YFSETQ. The CDR3 contains 14 residues. With V trimmed by 3 bases and J by 0 bases, 2 bases remained unmatched. The CDR3 bases are TGCGCCAGCAGCTCGACAGGGATGAACACTGAAGCTTTCTTT. This encodes CASSSTGMNTEAFF. The full variable domain, completed using reference TRBV5-1 and TRBJ1-1, is KAGVTQTPRYLIKTRGQQVTLSCSPISGHRSVSWYQQTPGQGLQFLFEYFSETQRNKGNFPGRFSGRQFSNSRSEMNVSTLELGDSALYLCASSSTGMNTEAFFGQGTRLTVV.

This chain joins TRBV13 and TRBJ1-3; 7 nucleotides line up with TRBD1. J gave up 5 bases and V 3 bases, and 4 bases lay outside the gene matches. CDR1 is PRHDT, CDR2 FYEKMQ, per germline (reference sequence). CDR3 size: 14 residues. The CDR3 protein is CASSFRDSRNTIYF. The CDR3 bases are TGTGCCAGCAGCTTCCGGGACAGTCGAAACACCATATATTTT.

The chain has TRBV3-1 (or the pseudogene TRBV3-2) and TRBJ2-3; weak D call: TRBD1 (6 bases). This CDR3 comprises 18 residues. With 0 bases removed from V and 0 bases from J, the gap between germline ends came to 16 bases. From germline, CDR1 is LGHDT and CDR2 YNNKEL (reference sequence). The CDR3 DNA is TGTGCCAGCAGCCAAGATCGAGGCCAGGGGTGGAGCACAGATACGCAGTATTTT. Encoded protein: CASSQDRGQGWSTDTQYF.

The rearrangement links TRBV11-3 to TRBJ1-1; 8 bases agree with TRBD1. Per germline, CDR1 SGHNT and CDR2 YENEEA. V shed 5 bases and J 1 base; nucleotides not matched to a gene: 3. This CDR3 comprises 14 residues. The CDR3 DNA follows: TGTGCCAGCAGCACGGGACAGGAGAACACTGAAGCTTTCTTT. It specifies CASSTGQENTEAFF.

The chain carries TRBV18 and TRBJ2-1; maybe TRBD2 (6 bases). In germline, CDR1 is KGHSH, CDR2 LQKENI. CDR3 length: 15 amino acids. The V and J ends lost 0 bases and 7 bases respectively, with 13 bases between them. The CDR3 here is CASSPPGNRGNEQFF. The CDR3 DNA follows: TGTGCCAGCTCACCACCGGGGAACCGGGGGAATGAGCAGTTCTTC.

The chain joins TRBV3-1 (or the pseudogene TRBV3-2) to TRBJ1-1; perhaps TRBD1 as D (6 bases). The CDR3 length is 12 residues. V lost 4 bases, J lost 3 bases, and 6 bases lay in between. Germline assignment: CDR1 LGHDT and CDR2 YNNKEL (reference sequence). CDR3 nucleotide sequence: TGTGCCAGCAGCCCAGGGGACACTGAAGCTTTCTTT. Its translation is CASSPGDTEAFF.

A single count supports this clone. The V gene is TRBV18, the J gene TRBJ1-3; 7 bases match TRBD1. This CDR3 spans 17 amino acids. The germline V gene encodes CDR1 KGHSH and CDR2 LQKENI. Unmatched junction bases numbered 8, after V lost 3 bases and J lost 0 bases. CDR3 sequence: CASSPLDRLGSGNTIYF. The CDR3 coding sequence is TGTGCCAGCTCACCCTTGGACAGGCTCGGCTCTGGAAACACCATATATTTT. The whole variable domain, filled in from reference TRBV18 and TRBJ1-3, reads NAGVMQNPRHLVRRRGQEARLRCSPMKGHSHVYWYRQLPEEGLKFMVYLQKENIIDESGMPKERFSAEFPKEGPSILRIQQVVRGDSAAYFCASSPLDRLGSGNTIYFGEGSWLTVV.

The table lists this clone with a count of one. The chain uses TRBV5-6 and TRBJ1-6, with 7 bases that match TRBD1. Trimming cost V 2 bases and J 2 bases; bases outside gene matches: 4. Germline V CDR1 and CDR2: SGHDT, YYEEEE. The CDR3 has 16 residues. CDR3 region: CASSFRTGTYNSPLHF. The DNA of the CDR3 is TGTGCCAGCAGCTTCCGGACAGGCACCTATAATTCACCCCTCCACTTT. The variable domain in full, completed from reference TRBV5-6 and TRBJ1-6, reads DAGVTQSPTHLIKTRGQQVTLRCSPKSGHDTVSWYQQALGQGPQFIFQYYEEEERQRGNFPDRFSGHQFPNYSSELNVNALLLGDSALYLCASSFRTGTYNSPLHFGNGTRLTVT.

The rearrangement links TRBV5-5 to TRBJ2-5; 13 positions agree with TRBD2. The V gene's germline CDR1 is SGHKS and CDR2 YYEKEE (reference sequence). CDR3 size: 16 residues. With V trimmed by 1 base and J by 4 bases, 4 bases remained unmatched. Written as DNA, the CDR3 is TGTGCCAGCAGCTTGAGGACTAGCGGGGGCGTAGAGACCCAGTACTTC. Its translation is CASSLRTSGGVETQYF.

The rearrangement joins TRBV19 to TRBJ2-3; 12 positions agree with TRBD2. The CDR3 has 15 amino acids. Trimming cost V 5 bases and J 11 bases; bases outside gene matches: 11. Germline CDR1 LNHDA, CDR2 SQIVND (reference sequence). Written as DNA, the CDR3 is TGTGCCAGTAGTCTCCCTAGCGGGGGGGCCCCCCGGCAGTATTTT. This codes for CASSLPSGGAPRQYF.

This clone was detected a few times. The rearrangement joins TRBV19 to TRBJ1-2, with 9 nucleotides matching TRBD1. V trimming: 6 bases; J trimming: 0 bases; junction bases outside the gene matches: 5. Germline V gene data show CDR1 as LNHDA and CDR2 as SQIVND (reference sequence). The CDR3 totals 15 residues. The CDR3: CASSRDRDTNYGYTF. In DNA, the CDR3 is TGTGCCAGTAGCCGGGACAGGGATACTAACTATGGCTACACCTTC.

The gene calls are TRBV30 and TRBJ1-4; a weak D match, TRBD1 (5 bases). The CDR3 extends over 13 amino acids. The germline gives CDR1 GTSNPN, CDR2 SVGIG (reference sequence). V was cut by 8 bases and J by 7 bases, with 17 bases left in between. Here the CDR3 reads CAKSGGSGEKLFF. The CDR3 DNA follows: TGTGCCAAAAGTGGGGGGTCAGGTGAAAAACTGTTTTTT. The whole variable domain, filled in from reference TRBV30 and TRBJ1-4, reads SQTIHQWPATLVQPVGSPLSLECTVEGTSNPNLYWYRQAAGRGLQLLFYSVGIGQISSEVPQNLSASRPQDRQFILSSKKLLLSDSGFYLCAKSGGSGEKLFFGSGTQLSVL.

The rearrangement links TRBV29-1 to TRBJ1-2; the match to TRBD1 covers 9 bases. Germline CDR1 SQVTM, CDR2 ANQGSEA. V was clipped by 2 bases and J by 8 bases; unmatched bases: 6. The CDR3 is made up of 13 amino acids. The DNA of the CDR3 is TGCAGCGTTGAAAGGACAGGGGATAGCGGCTACACCTTC. It translates to CSVERTGDSGYTF. Drawing the rest from reference TRBV29-1 and TRBJ1-2, the complete variable domain is SAVISQKPSRDICQRGTSLTIQCQVDSQVTMMFWYRQQPGQSLTLIATANQGSEATYESGFVIDKFPISRPNLTFSTLTVSNMSPEDSSIYLCSVERTGDSGYTFGSGTRLTVV.

The chain links TRBV2 to TRBJ2-7; 8 nucleotides match TRBD2. V shed 7 bases and J 6 bases; nucleotides not matched to a gene: 8. Per the germline V gene, CDR1 is SNHLY and CDR2 is FYNNEI. There are 13 residues in the CDR3. The chain's CDR3 is CASNLGLVGEQYF. The CDR3 DNA follows: TGTGCCAGCAATTTGGGACTAGTCGGCGAGCAGTACTTC.

The chain has TRBV6-5 and TRBJ1-2; 9 positions match TRBD1. V trimming: 4 bases; J trimming: 6 bases; junction bases outside the gene matches: 9. CDR1 and CDR2 from the germline V gene are MNHEY and SVGAGI. This CDR3 is 15 amino acids long. CDR3 protein: CASSWPGQGFNGYTF. The CDR3 DNA sequence: TGTGCCAGCAGTTGGCCGGGACAGGGATTCAATGGCTACACCTTC.

This clone was detected only a few times. The chain links TRBV27 to TRBJ1-1; 7 nucleotides agree with TRBD1. Germline CDR1 and CDR2: MNHEY and SMNVEV (reference sequence). The CDR3 is 14 amino acids. V lost 5 bases, J lost 6 bases, and 9 bases stayed unmatched. CDR3: CASSQDRVSSEAFF. CDR3 nucleotide sequence: TGTGCCAGCAGTCAAGACAGGGTATCCTCTGAAGCTTTCTTT.

The chain combines TRBV11-3 with TRBJ2-7; no clear D. The V end lost 4 bases, the J end lost 2 bases, and 6 bases lay between the germline ends. The CDR3 has 12 residues. In germline, CDR1 is SGHNT, CDR2 YENEEA. CDR3 protein: CASSSHTYEQYF. The CDR3 region has the DNA TGTGCCAGCAGCTCACATACCTACGAGCAGTACTTC.

The chain uses TRBV3-1 (or the pseudogene TRBV3-2) and TRBJ1-4, with D maybe TRBD1 (5 bases). Germline CDR1 LGHDT, CDR2 YNNKEL (reference sequence). The V end was cut by 2 bases, the J end by 3 bases, with 10 bases between. The CDR3 extends over 15 amino acids. The CDR3, as DNA: TGTGCCAGCAGCCAACACAGGAACTCTAATGAAAAACTGTTTTTT. It encodes CASSQHRNSNEKLFF.

V usage is TRBV2 and J usage is TRBJ2-1; TRBD1 agrees at 9 bases. V trimming: 4 bases; J trimming: 8 bases; junction bases outside the gene matches: 6. The CDR3 consists of 14 residues. Germline V lookup: CDR1 SNHLY, CDR2 FYNNEI. Here the CDR3 DNA reads TGTGCCAGCAGTGGCGGGACAGGGCAACATGAGCAGTTCTTC. Protein product: CASSGGTGQHEQFF.

To note about this clone: Other DNA sequences within the sample encode an identical CDR3. This rearrangement joins TRBV5-1 to TRBJ1-4; D is ambiguous. The CDR3 consists of 14 residues. V gave up 0 bases and J gave up 3 bases, with 6 bases separating them. The V gene's germline CDR1 is SGHRS and CDR2 YFSETQ. CDR3: CASSLESPNEKLFF. The CDR3 nucleotides read TGCGCCAGCAGCTTGGAGAGCCCTAATGAAAAACTGTTTTTT. Variable domain in full (rest from reference TRBV5-1 and TRBJ1-4): KAGVTQTPRYLIKTRGQQVTLSCSPISGHRSVSWYQQTPGQGLQFLFEYFSETQRNKGNFPGRFSGRQFSNSRSEMNVSTLELGDSALYLCASSLESPNEKLFFGSGTQLSVL.

This clone has only one observation. The rearrangement links TRBV5-1 to TRBJ1-2; D unresolved. CDR1 and CDR2 (germline): SGHRS, YFSETQ. The CDR3 is 14 residues long. V dropped 4 bases and J dropped 4 bases, with 14 bases sitting between them. DNA for the CDR3: TGCGCCAGCAGCCCCGTTGCGGGTTCCTATGGCTACACCTTC. Its protein product is CASSPVAGSYGYTF.

This chain connects TRBV6-1 to TRBJ1-4; TRBD1 is a possible D gene (5 bases). Germline values: CDR1 MNHNS, CDR2 SASEGT. Trimming left V 1 base short and J 8 bases short, with 17 bases between. The CDR3 covers 16 residues. For the CDR3, the DNA is TGTGCCAGCAGTGAAGTAAGGGGTAGTCTTGCGGAAAAACTGTTTTTT. It translates to CASSEVRGSLAEKLFF.